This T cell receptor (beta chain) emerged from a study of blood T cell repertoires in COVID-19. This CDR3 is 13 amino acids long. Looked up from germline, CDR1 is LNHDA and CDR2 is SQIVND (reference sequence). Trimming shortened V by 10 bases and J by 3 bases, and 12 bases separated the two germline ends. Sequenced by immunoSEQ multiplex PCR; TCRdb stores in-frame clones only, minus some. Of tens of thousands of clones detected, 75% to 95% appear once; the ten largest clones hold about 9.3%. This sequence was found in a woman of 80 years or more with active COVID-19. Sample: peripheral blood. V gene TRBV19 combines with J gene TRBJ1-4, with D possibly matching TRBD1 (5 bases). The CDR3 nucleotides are TGTGCCACTCAGGGCCTGCCTAATGAAAAACTGTTTTTT. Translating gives CATQGLPNEKLFF.